This is a list of T cell receptor beta chains from one sample in a study of blood T cell repertoires in COVID-19. The method was immunoSEQ multiplex PCR; TCRdb's version includes in-frame clones alone and lacks a portion of them. The sample shows about 69,000 clones, over 75% of them seen only once. Sequencing used peripheral blood. The receptors shown here come from a man at least 80 years old with acute or convalescent COVID-19. The conserved cysteine and the conserved F or W are not part of the CDR3 here. A D gene is named only where the DNA matches it firmly. Clone size, where shown, is once, few, many, or a class for clones that have expanded.

clone size	D gene	V gene	J gene	CDR3 protein
NA	TRBD1	TRBV5-1	TRBJ1-1	ASSHGTGGNTEAF
NA	NA	TRBV2	TRBJ2-7	ASSVEGRIGEQY
NA	NA	TRBV9	TRBJ2-7	ASSVAGDYEQY
few	NA	TRBV21-1	TRBJ1-2	ASSKARRVGYT
NA	NA	TRBV3-1/TRBV3-2	TRBJ1-1	ASGGLSLEAF
NA	TRBD2	TRBV7-9	TRBJ2-1	ASSHPRGAGVYNEQF
NA	NA	TRBV12-3/TRBV12-4	TRBJ1-3	ASRRTTIY
once	TRBD1	TRBV4-3	TRBJ1-1	ASSQGASSGGYKDTEAF
NA	TRBD2	TRBV5-6	TRBJ2-1	ASSFSIQREGRHEQF
NA	TRBD2	TRBV4-2	TRBJ2-5	ASSRTGTSGGQETQY
few	TRBD1	TRBV29-1	TRBJ1-1	QTNRGSGTEAF
NA	NA	TRBV6-5	TRBJ2-7	ASRASAREQY
NA	TRBD1	TRBV19	TRBJ2-3	ASSIGGQPLTDTQY
NA	TRBD2	TRBV7-7	TRBJ2-5	ASSPRGGYQETQY
NA	NA	TRBV7-2	TRBJ2-6	ASRPDRSGANVLT
NA	TRBD1	TRBV5-1	TRBJ2-7	ASAPSTGAYEQY
few	NA	TRBV6-6	TRBJ1-2	ASSRNRDYGYT
NA	TRBD2	TRBV7-2	TRBJ2-1	ASSPPGTSRNNEQF
NA	TRBD1	TRBV19	TRBJ1-4	ASSTGQGITTNEKLF
NA	NA	TRBV6-5	TRBJ1-4	ASSSAGSGEKLF